The rows below give T cell receptor beta chains drawn from one sample of a study of blood T cell repertoires in COVID-19. Sequenced by immunoSEQ multiplex PCR; TCRdb stores in-frame clones only, minus some. In the table there are about 110,000 clones, approximately 80% of which are singletons. Sample: peripheral blood. These receptors were collected from a woman aged 80 or older with acute or convalescent COVID-19. The CDR3 runs from the conserved cysteine through the conserved F or W. The D gene is left open where the match is weak. Clone size is stated in some rows and not others, as once, few, many or a class when expanded.

CATSESLRDYGYTF,TGTGCCACCAGTGAGAGCCTTCGGGACTATGGCTACACCTTC,TRBJ1-2,14,TRBV24-1,.,.
CASSLYAGPSTDTQYF,TGCGCCAGCAGCCTCTACGCGGGTCCTAGCACAGATACGCAGTATTTT,TRBJ2-3,16,TRBV5-1,.,.
CASSPTTGTGVGNTIYF,TGTGCCAGCAGTCCGACCACTGGGACAGGGGTCGGAAACACCATATATTTT,TRBJ1-3,17,TRBV28,.,TRBD1
CASSLGMGSTEAFF,TGCGCCAGCAGCTTGGGTATGGGGAGCACTGAAGCTTTCTTT,TRBJ1-1,14,TRBV5-1,.,.
CASRRVGALNTEAFF,TGTGCCAGCAGGAGGGTAGGAGCATTGAACACTGAAGCTTTCTTT,TRBJ1-1,15,TRBV6-5,.,.
CASSPDRVDQPQHF,TGTGCCAGTAGCCCCGACAGGGTAGATCAGCCCCAGCATTTT,TRBJ1-5,14,TRBV19,.,TRBD1
CASSTRRGGKNTEAFF,TGTGCCAGCAGTACAAGGCGAGGGGGCAAGAACACTGAAGCTTTCTTT,TRBJ1-1,16,TRBV28,.,TRBD1
CASSPGAGGEKLFF,TGTGCCAGCAGCCCAGGGGCCGGTGGAGAAAAACTGTTTTTT,TRBJ1-4,14,TRBV7-9,.,.
CASSQGTTGNTEAFF,TGCGCCAGCAGCCAAGGGACTACAGGGAACACTGAAGCTTTCTTT,TRBJ1-1,15,TRBV4-1,many,.
CASSPGQGFGANVLTF,TGTGCCAGCAGCCCGGGACAGGGCTTTGGGGCCAACGTCCTGACTTTC,TRBJ2-6,16,TRBV7-8,.,TRBD1
CASTTPGTGYNSPLHF,TGTGCCAGCACCACCCCCGGGACAGGTTATAATTCACCCCTCCACTTT,TRBJ1-6,16,TRBV28,.,TRBD1
CATSTRTSGSQSYEQYF,TGTGCCACCAGCACCCGGACTAGCGGGAGCCAGTCCTACGAGCAGTACTTC,TRBJ2-7,17,TRBV15,.,TRBD2
CATSDLNSGTHGGTQYF,TGTGCCACCAGTGACCTTAATAGCGGGACCCATGGGGGGACGCAGTATTTT,TRBJ2-3,17,TRBV24-1,few,TRBD2
CASSYLGGTEAFF,TGTGCCAGCAGTTACCTCGGGGGCACTGAAGCTTTCTTT,TRBJ1-1,13,TRBV6-2/TRBV6-3,.,.
CATSSTMEAEAFF,TGTGCCACCAGCAGTACGATGGAGGCTGAAGCTTTCTTT,TRBJ1-1,13,TRBV15,.,.
CASSYLGGKLFF,TGTGCCAGCAGTTATCTCGGGGGAAAACTGTTTTTT,TRBJ1-4,12,TRBV7-9,.,.
CASSPDRLGGNTIYF,TGTGCCAGCTCCCCCGACAGGCTGGGCGGAAACACCATATATTTT,TRBJ1-3,15,TRBV18,.,.
CASSEMAGGTGELFF,TGTGCCAGCAGTGAAATGGCGGGGGGCACCGGGGAGCTGTTTTTT,TRBJ2-2,15,TRBV2,.,TRBD2
CASSLGQGYQETQYF,TGTGCCAGCAGCTTGGGACAGGGGTACCAAGAGACCCAGTACTTC,TRBJ2-5,15,TRBV5-4,.,TRBD1
CASSPQGALNYGYTF,TGTGCCAGCTCCCCCCAGGGGGCGTTGAACTATGGCTACACCTTC,TRBJ1-2,15,TRBV18,.,TRBD1
CASSLTISGFEKLFF,TGTGCCAGCAGTCTCACGATCTCGGGTTTCGAAAAACTGTTTTTT,TRBJ1-4,15,TRBV28,.,.
CASSLFSSGSTNEQFF,TGTGCCAGCTCACTGTTTTCTAGCGGGAGCACCAATGAGCAGTTCTTC,TRBJ2-1,16,TRBV18,.,TRBD2
CASSPSTVTYEQYF,TGTGCCAGCTCACCAAGTACGGTAACCTACGAGCAGTACTTC,TRBJ2-7,14,TRBV18,.,.
CASSFTGGTSSGNTIYF,TGTGCCAGCAGCTTCACAGGGGGTACTTCCTCTGGAAACACCATATATTTT,TRBJ1-3,17,TRBV11-2,.,TRBD1
CASSPQTGGGIHTEAFF,TGCGCCAGCAGCCCTCAGACAGGGGGCGGTATACACACTGAAGCTTTCTTT,TRBJ1-1,17,TRBV4-1,.,TRBD1
CASSYLASAYEQYF,TGTGCCAGCAGCTATCTAGCGTCAGCCTACGAGCAGTACTTC,TRBJ2-7,14,TRBV11-2,.,.
CASNPLGQEYEQYF,TGCGCCAGCAACCCGCTCGGACAGGAATACGAGCAGTACTTC,TRBJ2-7,14,TRBV10-2,.,TRBD1